Presented here are 10 T cell receptor beta chains from one specimen sequenced in a study of OX40 agonist ivuxolimab in advanced cancers. Preparation of the library involved the immunoSEQ multiplex PCR assay. This immuneACCESS table, as held by TCRdb, lists in-frame sequences with V and J called but not all clones. Of the missing ones, under half trace to an unresolved V gene in checked studies; the others have no known cause. For this sample there are 71,000 or so clones; around 87% appear just once. The ten largest make up 1.1% of the sample. Sequences were derived from CD4+ or CD8+ T cells sorted from blood, sampled in a trial of the OX40 agonist ivuxolimab. The origin of the receptors is an adult with an advanced solid tumor such as melanoma, head and neck, liver or kidney cancer.

The V call is TRBV27, the J call TRBJ1-2, with 8 bases matching TRBD1. CDR3 length equals 16 residues. Looked up from germline, CDR1 is MNHEY and CDR2 is SMNVEV (reference sequence). The J segment lost 5 bases and the V segment lost 3 bases, leaving 11 bases of the junction unmatched. The chain's CDR3 is CASSLRQGAIEYGYTF. The CDR3 DNA is TGTGCCAGCAGTTTGCGCCAGGGGGCCATCGAGTATGGCTACACCTTC.

The V call is TRBV9, the J call TRBJ2-1; D remains ambiguous. V was pared by 0 bases and J by 0 bases, with 7 bases between. CDR3 size: 15 residues. The germline CDR1 and CDR2 sequences are SGDLS and YYNGEE. The CDR3 DNA reads TGTGCCAGCAGCGTAGACCCGAGCTCCTACAATGAGCAGTTCTTC. Protein: CASSVDPSSYNEQFF.

The rearrangement uses TRBV7-2 and TRBJ2-1; D remains unclear. The CDR3 spans 12 residues. Trimming pared 5 bases from V and 8 bases from J, leaving 10 bases between. Per germline, CDR1 SGHTA and CDR2 FQGNSA. The CDR3 region is CASSRAVDEQFF. CDR3 bases: TGTGCCAGCAGCAGGGCTGTCGATGAGCAGTTCTTC.

J is TRBJ1-2 and V is TRBV18; 9 nucleotides line up with TRBD1. CDR1 is KGHSH and CDR2 is LQKENI in the germline V gene. V shed 3 bases, J shed 8 bases, and the junction held 7 bases outside the gene matches. The CDR3 is 14 residues long. The CDR3 here is CASSPEGQGGGYTF. Written as DNA, the CDR3 is TGTGCCAGCTCACCTGAGGGACAGGGAGGGGGCTACACCTTC. The full variable domain, rest sourced from reference TRBV18 and TRBJ1-2, is NAGVMQNPRHLVRRRGQEARLRCSPMKGHSHVYWYRQLPEEGLKFMVYLQKENIIDESGMPKERFSAEFPKEGPSILRIQQVVRGDSAAYFCASSPEGQGGGYTFGSGTRLTVV.

The chain joins TRBV7-9 to TRBJ2-7; D gene unclear. CDR1 is SEHNR and CDR2 is FQNEAQ in the germline V gene (reference sequence). The CDR3 has 12 residues. The germline V and J ends were trimmed by 5 bases and 0 bases, with 5 bases remaining between them. The CDR3 nucleotides read TGTGCCAGCAGCGAAAACTCCTACGAGCAGTACTTC. Translation gives CASSENSYEQYF. Supplemented by reference TRBV7-9 and TRBJ2-7, the full variable domain reads DTGVSQNPRHKITKRGQNVTFRCDPISEHNRLYWYRQTLGQGPEFLTYFQNEAQLEKSRLLSDRFSAERPKGSFSTLEIQRTEQGDSAMYLCASSENSYEQYFGPGTRLTVT.

V and J are TRBV6-5 and TRBJ2-6; D remains ambiguous. Germline V CDR1 and CDR2: MNHEY, SVGAGI. Trimming cost V 6 bases and J 4 bases, with 10 bases left between them. The CDR3 extends over 14 amino acids. Here the CDR3 DNA reads TGTGCCAGCAGAGGCGACTGGGGGGCCAACGTCCTGACTTTC. Amino acids: CASRGDWGANVLTF.

V is TRBV11-1 and J is TRBJ2-7, with 11 bases that match TRBD2. With 1 base clipped from V and 6 bases from J, the junction kept 2 bases outside the gene matches. There are 14 residues in the CDR3. The germline gives CDR1 SGHAT, CDR2 FQDESV (reference sequence). The CDR3 sequence: CASSLGLAGTEQYF. In DNA form, the CDR3 reads TGTGCCAGCAGCTTAGGACTAGCGGGGACCGAGCAGTACTTC.

This clone was picked up one time. The chain recombines TRBV14 with TRBJ1-4, with no clear D. Trimming removed 0 bases at V and 7 bases at J, with 9 bases between. This CDR3 comprises 14 residues. CDR1 and CDR2 (germline): SGHDN, FVKESK. CDR3 coding DNA: TGTGCCAGCAGCCAAGAACGAGTGGGTGAAAAACTGTTTTTT. Its protein is CASSQERVGEKLFF.

This clone has only one observation. The chain combines TRBV7-9 with TRBJ2-5, with TRBD2 matching over 13 bases. The CDR3 length is 14 residues. CDR1 and CDR2 (germline): SEHNR, FQNEAQ (reference sequence). The J segment lost 5 bases and the V segment lost 5 bases, leaving 2 bases of the junction unmatched. This CDR3 reads CASSVLAGGETQYF. The CDR3, as DNA: TGTGCCAGCAGCGTACTAGCGGGAGGGGAGACCCAGTACTTC.

The rearrangement uses TRBV7-9 and TRBJ2-2, with D possibly TRBD1 on 6 matching bases. The V end lost 2 bases, the J end lost 7 bases, and 11 bases lay between the germline ends. CDR1 and CDR2 (germline): SEHNR, FQNEAQ (reference sequence). The CDR3 extends over 14 amino acids. This CDR3 is CASSLTGTGGELFF. Here the CDR3 DNA reads TGTGCCAGCAGCTTAACAGGGACCGGCGGGGAGCTGTTTTTT.